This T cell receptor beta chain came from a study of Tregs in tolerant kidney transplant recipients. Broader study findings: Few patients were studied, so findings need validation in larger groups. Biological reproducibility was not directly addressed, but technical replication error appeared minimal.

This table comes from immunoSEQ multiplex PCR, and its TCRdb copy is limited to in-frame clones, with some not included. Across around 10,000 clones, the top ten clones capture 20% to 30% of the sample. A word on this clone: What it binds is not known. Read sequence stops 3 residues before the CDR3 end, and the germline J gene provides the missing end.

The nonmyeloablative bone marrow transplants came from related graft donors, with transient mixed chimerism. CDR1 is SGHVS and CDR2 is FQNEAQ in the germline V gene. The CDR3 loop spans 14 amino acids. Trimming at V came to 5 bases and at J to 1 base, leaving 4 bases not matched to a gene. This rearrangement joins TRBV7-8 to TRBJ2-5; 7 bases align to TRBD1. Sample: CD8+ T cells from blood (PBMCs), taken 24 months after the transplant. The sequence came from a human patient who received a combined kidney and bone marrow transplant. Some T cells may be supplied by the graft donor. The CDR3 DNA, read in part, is TGTGCCAGCAGCAAACGGGACAGCCAAGAGACC. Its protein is CASSKRDSQET. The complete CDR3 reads CASSKRDSQETQYF.